A single sample gave rise to the 20 T cell receptor beta chains below, sequenced in a study of CD8 T cells in Susac syndrome. Random-hexamer reverse transcription was applied to about 0.5 to 1 ug RNA. TCRdb reprocessed the immunoSEQ multiplex PCR reads via MiXCR and lists one record per CDR3 protein. The table records roughly 190,000 distinct CDR3 sequences, around 90% of them present only once. Sequencing input: CD4+ T cells from PBMCs. Receptors originate from a human donor with Susac syndrome.

The chain joins TRBV5-8 to TRBJ2-5; a weak D match, TRBD1 (6 bases). CDR1 is SGHTS, CDR2 YDEGEE, per germline. The germline V and J ends were trimmed by 0 bases and 7 bases, with 10 bases remaining between them. The CDR3 sequence is 13 residues long. The CDR3 here is CASSLDRAGTQYF. DNA of the CDR3: TGTGCCAGCAGCTTGGACAGGGCGGGGACCCAGTACTTC. Full variable domain (remainder filled in from reference TRBV5-8 and TRBJ2-5): EAGVTQSPTHLIKTRGQQATLRCSPISGHTSVYWYQQALGLGLQFLLWYDEGEERNRGNFPPRFSGRQFPNYSSELNVNALELEDSALYLCASSLDRAGTQYFGPGTRLLVL.

V gene TRBV20-1 combines with J gene TRBJ2-7; 8 nucleotides agree with TRBD2. V shed 8 bases and J 4 bases; nucleotides not matched to a gene: 4. The CDR3 length is 11 residues. Germline V gene sequence: CDR1 DFQATT, CDR2 SNEGSKA (reference sequence). The CDR3 bases are TGCAGTTGGGCGGGAGGATACGAGCAGTACTTC. Its protein product is CSWAGGYEQYF.

This chain uses TRBV6-6 with TRBJ1-5; 8 nucleotides line up with TRBD1. The CDR3 runs to 14 residues. J was trimmed by 6 bases and V by 2 bases; bases with no gene match: 3. The germline CDR1 and CDR2 sequences are MNHNY and SVGAGI (reference sequence). The CDR3, as DNA: TGTGCCAGCAGTTACCCAGGGGGCGGTCAGCCCCAGCATTTT. Translating gives CASSYPGGGQPQHF.

V is TRBV28 and J is TRBJ2-3, with a possible D match to TRBD2 (6 bases). This CDR3 is built from 14 residues. Per the germline V gene, CDR1 is MDHEN and CDR2 is SYDVKM. V lost 4 bases and J 5 bases, leaving 13 bases between the germline ends. The DNA of the CDR3 is TGTGCCAGCAGTTCCACTCTCGGGAGAGATACGCAGTATTTT. It specifies CASSSTLGRDTQYF.

The chain uses TRBV6-1 and TRBJ2-7; D is ambiguous. The CDR3 spans 14 residues. Trimming cost V 6 bases and J 3 bases, with 15 bases left between them. From germline, CDR1 is MNHNS and CDR2 SASEGT. CDR3 nucleotide sequence: TGTGCCAGCAGAGAATACAAGTTTGACTACGAGCAGTACTTC. Translating it yields CASREYKFDYEQYF.

The gene calls are TRBV11-2 and TRBJ2-7, with D maybe TRBD1 (6 bases). Looked up from germline, CDR1 is SGHAT and CDR2 is FQNNGV. There are 15 residues in the CDR3. Trimming shortened V by 4 bases and J by 1 base, and 14 bases separated the two germline ends. This CDR3 reads CASSSAGVLSYEQYF. The CDR3 DNA is TGTGCCAGCAGCTCCGCAGGGGTACTTTCCTACGAGCAGTACTTC.

V and J are TRBV3-1 and TRBJ2-1; the match to TRBD2 covers 9 bases. V was clipped by 3 bases and J by 5 bases; unmatched bases: 2. Germline V gives CDR1 LGHDT, CDR2 YNNKEL (reference sequence). The CDR3 sequence is 14 residues long. The chain's CDR3 is CASSHSGRNNEQFF. The CDR3 DNA follows: TGTGCCAGCAGCCATAGCGGGAGAAACAATGAGCAGTTCTTC.

This chain connects TRBV10-3 to TRBJ1-5; 9 bases agree with TRBD1. Germline V CDR1 and CDR2: ENHRY, SYGVKD. J lost 4 bases, V lost 3 bases, and 4 bases had no gene match. This CDR3 region has 15 residues. For the CDR3, the DNA is TGTGCCATCAGTGAACAGGGGGCCTTTAATCAGCCCCAGCATTTT. Amino acids: CAISEQGAFNQPQHF.

The V gene is TRBV6-1, the J gene TRBJ2-7, with 9 bases fitting TRBD1. Germline lookup yields CDR1 MNHNS and CDR2 SASEGT. The CDR3 extends over 16 amino acids. J gave up 0 bases and V 6 bases, and 9 bases lay outside the gene matches. CDR3 bases: TGTGCCAGCAGCCGTCCCCGGGACAGGGACTCCTACGAGCAGTACTTC. This gives the protein CASSRPRDRDSYEQYF.

This chain joins TRBV6-5 and TRBJ2-3, with D tentatively TRBD1 (5 bases). Trimming cost V 3 bases and J 4 bases, with 8 bases left between them. CDR3 length: 13 residues. The germline gives CDR1 MNHEY, CDR2 SVGAGI. The CDR3 DNA reads as TGTGCCAGCAGTTATCAGGGCCCAGATACGCAGTATTTT. It specifies CASSYQGPDTQYF.

The rearrangement joins TRBV30 to TRBJ1-2; no clear D gene. CDR1 is GTSNPN, CDR2 SVGIG, per germline (reference sequence). This CDR3 is 14 amino acids long. V gave up 0 bases and J gave up 6 bases, with 14 bases separating them. The CDR3 reads CAWSVHMGSDGYTF. In DNA form, the CDR3 reads TGTGCCTGGAGTGTACATATGGGATCCGATGGCTACACCTTC.

V gene TRBV19 combines with J gene TRBJ2-7, with 7 bases identical to TRBD1. Germline V gives CDR1 LNHDA, CDR2 SQIVND (reference sequence). The junction had 2 bases not matched to a gene; V was cut back by 3 bases and J by 0 bases. The length of the CDR3 is 14 residues. CDR3 DNA: TGTGCCAGTAGTATCGGGACAGACTCCTACGAGCAGTACTTC. It translates to CASSIGTDSYEQYF.

CDR3 protein: CASSLHRDTYEQYF. The CDR3 DNA reads as TGCGCCAGCAGCTTGCACAGGGACACTTACGAGCAGTACTTC. The chain combines TRBV5-1 with TRBJ2-7; a possible D gene is TRBD1 (6 bases). V was trimmed by 1 base and J by 4 bases, leaving 12 bases between them. The germline V gene encodes CDR1 SGHRS and CDR2 YFSETQ. The CDR3 is made up of 14 amino acids.

The chain joins TRBV20-1 to TRBJ2-1; TRBD2 matches at 14 bases. CDR3 length equals 19 residues. J lost 1 base, V lost 1 base, and 9 bases had no gene match. The V gene's germline CDR1 is DFQATT and CDR2 SNEGSKA (reference sequence). The chain's CDR3 is CSARVTGLAGERSYNEQFF. CDR3 in DNA: TGCAGTGCTAGAGTCACGGGACTAGCGGGAGAACGTTCCTACAATGAGCAGTTCTTC.

The J gene is TRBJ1-1, the V gene TRBV28; TRBD1 is a possible D gene (5 bases). CDR3 length equals 15 residues. Germline V lookup: CDR1 MDHEN, CDR2 SYDVKM. V lost 6 bases to trimming and J lost 1 base, with 15 bases between them. Here the CDR3 reads CASSYRGRKNTEAFF. CDR3 bases: TGTGCCAGCAGCTACCGGGGCAGGAAGAACACTGAAGCTTTCTTT.

V gene TRBV20-1 combines with J gene TRBJ2-1, with D possibly TRBD1 on 5 matching bases. The CDR3 spans 14 residues. Trimming took off 3 bases at V and 0 bases at J, with 9 bases between the two ends. Per germline, CDR1 DFQATT and CDR2 SNEGSKA (reference sequence). The chain's CDR3 is CSASQGSSYNEQFF. As DNA, the CDR3 is TGCAGTGCTAGTCAGGGAAGCTCCTACAATGAGCAGTTCTTC.

The chain carries TRBV5-4 and TRBJ1-5; D is possibly TRBD1 (6 bases). Germline V gene lookup returns CDR1 SGHNT and CDR2 YYREEE (reference sequence). This CDR3 is built from 18 residues. V was pared by 4 bases and J by 0 bases, with 20 bases between. CDR3 nucleotide sequence: TGTGCCAGCAGCCCCACGAGCGGGACACCCCATAGCAATCAGCCCCAGCATTTT. Translating gives CASSPTSGTPHSNQPQHF.

The V gene is TRBV5-1, the J gene TRBJ1-1; a possible D gene is TRBD1 (6 bases). CDR3 size: 12 residues. The V gene's germline CDR1 is SGHRS and CDR2 YFSETQ. Between the trimmed V and J ends, which lost 2 bases and 13 bases, there was a span of 15 bases. The CDR3: CASSLQGWKLFF. CDR3 DNA: TGCGCCAGCAGCTTACAGGGATGGAAGCTTTTCTTT.

As DNA, the CDR3 is TGCAGTGCTAGTGAACAGGGTGGGGGCATCGGCTACACCTTC. Its protein is CSASEQGGGIGYTF. The chain combines TRBV20-1 with TRBJ1-2; D perhaps matches TRBD1 (6 bases). Germline V gene data show CDR1 as DFQATT and CDR2 as SNEGSKA (reference sequence). V was clipped by 3 bases and J by 8 bases, with 19 bases between them. This CDR3 region has 14 residues.

The chain has TRBV11-1 and TRBJ1-1, with D perhaps matching TRBD1 (5 bases). In germline, CDR1 is SGHAT, CDR2 FQDESV (reference sequence). There are 15 residues in the CDR3. V shed 0 bases and J shed 3 bases, with 11 bases lying between them. CDR3 nucleotide sequence: TGTGCCAGCAGCTTAGCAAGGGCGGGGGACACTGAAGCTTTCTTT. It encodes CASSLARAGDTEAFF.